What follows is one T cell receptor (beta chain) and its context. This sample was taken from a study of blood T cells in healthy people across ages. For the second PCR, which ran for 7 to 11 cycles, a sample-barcoded 5' primer and a J-beta primer mix were used. Each CDR3 protein gets one entry after TCRdb re-called the 5' RACE reads with MiXCR. The data show fewer than 600,000 distinct CDR3 sequences, with over 25% seen just once and approximately 3.6% held by the top ten. Germline V gene lookup returns CDR1 MGHRA and CDR2 YSYEKL. Trimming took 3 bases from V and 5 from J, leaving 8 bases between them. The CDR3 sequence is 13 residues long. This sample was also put to use in a study of T cells of mothers and their children.

The source is a boy under 10 years old in good health. The material sequenced was blood. J is TRBJ2-1 and V is TRBV4-1; a possible D gene is TRBD1 (6 bases). The CDR3, as DNA: TGCGCCAGCAGCCATAACAGGGACAATGAGCAGTTCTTC. It specifies CASSHNRDNEQFF.